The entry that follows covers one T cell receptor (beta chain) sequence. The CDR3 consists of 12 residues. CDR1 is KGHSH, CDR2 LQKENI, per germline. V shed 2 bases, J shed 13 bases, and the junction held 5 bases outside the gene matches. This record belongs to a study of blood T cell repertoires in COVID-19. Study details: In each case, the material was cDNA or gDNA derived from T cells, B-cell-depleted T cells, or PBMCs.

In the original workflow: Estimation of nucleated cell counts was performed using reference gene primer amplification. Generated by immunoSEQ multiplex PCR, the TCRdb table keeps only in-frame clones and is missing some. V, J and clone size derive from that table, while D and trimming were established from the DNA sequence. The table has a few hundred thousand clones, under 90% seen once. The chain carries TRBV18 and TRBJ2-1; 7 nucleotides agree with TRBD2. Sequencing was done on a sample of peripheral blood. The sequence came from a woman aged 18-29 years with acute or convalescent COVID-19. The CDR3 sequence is CASSPKGRAQFF. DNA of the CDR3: TGTGCCAGCTCACCAAAGGGGAGGGCCCAGTTCTTC.